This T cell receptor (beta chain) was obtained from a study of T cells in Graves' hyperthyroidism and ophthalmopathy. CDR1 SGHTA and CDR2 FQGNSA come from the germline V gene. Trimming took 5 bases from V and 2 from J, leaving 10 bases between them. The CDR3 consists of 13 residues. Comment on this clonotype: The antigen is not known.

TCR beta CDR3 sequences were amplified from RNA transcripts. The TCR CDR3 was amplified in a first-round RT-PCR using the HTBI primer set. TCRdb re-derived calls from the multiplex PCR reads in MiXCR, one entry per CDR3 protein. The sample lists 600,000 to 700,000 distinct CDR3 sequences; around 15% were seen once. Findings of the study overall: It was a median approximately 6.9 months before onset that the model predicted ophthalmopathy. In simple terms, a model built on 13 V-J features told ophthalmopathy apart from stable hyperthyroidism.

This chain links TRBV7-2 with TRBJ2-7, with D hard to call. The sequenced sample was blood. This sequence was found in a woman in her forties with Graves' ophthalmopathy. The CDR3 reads CASSRSSPYEQYF. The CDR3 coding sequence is TGTGCCAGCAGCCGCAGTTCACCCTACGAGCAGTACTTC.